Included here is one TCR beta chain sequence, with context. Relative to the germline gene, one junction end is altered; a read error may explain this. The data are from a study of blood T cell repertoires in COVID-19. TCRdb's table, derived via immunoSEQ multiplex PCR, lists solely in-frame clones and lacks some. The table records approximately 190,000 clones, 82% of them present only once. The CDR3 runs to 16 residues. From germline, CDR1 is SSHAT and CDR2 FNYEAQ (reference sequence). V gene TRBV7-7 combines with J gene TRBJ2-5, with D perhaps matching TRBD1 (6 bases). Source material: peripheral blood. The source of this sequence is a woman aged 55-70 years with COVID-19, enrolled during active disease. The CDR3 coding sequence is TGTGCTAGCAGCTTAGGGGGTAGGGGTGTCCAAGAGACCCAGTACTTC. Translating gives CASSLGGRGVQETQYF.